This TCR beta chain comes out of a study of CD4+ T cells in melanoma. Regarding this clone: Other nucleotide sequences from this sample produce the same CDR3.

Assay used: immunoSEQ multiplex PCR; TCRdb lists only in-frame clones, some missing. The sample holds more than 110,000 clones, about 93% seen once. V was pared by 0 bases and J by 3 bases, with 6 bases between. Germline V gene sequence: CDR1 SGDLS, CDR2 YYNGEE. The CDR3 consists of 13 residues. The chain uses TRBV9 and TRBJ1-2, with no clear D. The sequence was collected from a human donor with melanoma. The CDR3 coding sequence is TGTGCCAGCAGCGTAGAGACGGACTATGGCTACACCTTC. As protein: CASSVETDYGYTF.